These T cell receptor beta chains were read from a single sample in a study of blood T cell repertoires in COVID-19. Assay: immunoSEQ multiplex PCR; the TCRdb copy retains only in-frame clones and omits some. This table holds 200,000 to 300,000 clones, approximately 86% found once. The specimen was peripheral blood. These receptors all come from a woman between 65 and 79 years old with active or convalescent COVID-19. CDR3s include the opening cysteine and the closing phenylalanine or tryptophan. The D gene is left open where the match is weak. Clone size is given for some rows only: seen once, a few or many times, or a class if the clone is expanded.

TRBJ1-5	NA	NA	TRBV12-3/TRBV12-4	TGTGCCAGCCGATGGGGCCGGAATCAGCCCCAGCATTTT	CASRWGRNQPQHF
TRBJ1-3	NA	NA	TRBV7-3	TGTGCCAGCAGCCACAGGTCTGGAAACACCATATATTTT	CASSHRSGNTIYF
TRBJ2-3	NA	NA	TRBV27	TGTGCCAGCAGTACTTACCGGGAGCCCACAGATACGCAGTATTTT	CASSTYREPTDTQYF
TRBJ1-2	once	TRBD1	TRBV27	TGTGCCAGCAGTCCTGGACAGGGTCTGAGCTATGGCTACACCTTC	CASSPGQGLSYGYTF
TRBJ2-1	NA	TRBD1	TRBV4-3	TGCGCCAGCAGCCCCTTCCGGGACAGGGTAGTTGAGCAGTTCTTC	CASSPFRDRVVEQFF
TRBJ1-1	few	NA	TRBV15	TGTGCCACCAGTCCCGGGCGAGGGTTAGTCACTGAAGCTTTCTTT	CATSPGRGLVTEAFF
TRBJ1-1	NA	NA	TRBV2	TGTGCCAGCAGAGGGGTGGGCACTGAAGCTTTCTTT	CASRGVGTEAFF
TRBJ2-4	NA	NA	TRBV27	TGTGCCAGCAGTTTCGTGGGAGAACAAAACATTCAGTACTTC	CASSFVGEQNIQYF
TRBJ1-5	few	TRBD1	TRBV7-9	TGTGCCAGCAGCTTAGGGACAGGGACTCAGCCCCAGCATTTT	CASSLGTGTQPQHF
TRBJ1-1	NA	NA	TRBV27	TGTGCCAGCAGTTTATTCCAGGGGAGGGACACTGAAGCTTTCTTT	CASSLFQGRDTEAFF
TRBJ2-7	once	NA	TRBV6-5	TGTGCCAGCACCCAAGGACAGAGCTATTACGAGCAGTACTTC	CASTQGQSYYEQYF
TRBJ2-2	NA	TRBD2	TRBV6-6	TGTGCCAGCAGTCCCGTACTAGCGGGGGGCCTTACCTACACCGGGGAGCTGTTTTTT	CASSPVLAGGLTYTGELFF
TRBJ2-3	NA	TRBD1	TRBV7-2	TGTGCCAGCAGTTCGCCGGGACAGCATACAGATACGCAGTATTTT	CASSSPGQHTDTQYF
TRBJ2-7	NA	NA	TRBV7-8	TGTGCCAGCAGCCCCGCCGGCAGGGAACCCTACGAGCAGTACTTC	CASSPAGREPYEQYF
TRBJ2-1	once	TRBD2	TRBV11-2	TGTGCCAGCAGCACGCCGGGACTAGCGGGGGAGCAGTTCTTC	CASSTPGLAGEQFF
TRBJ1-2	NA	NA	TRBV11-2	TGTGCCAGCAGCCCGGGACACGGCGTCGGCTACACCTTC	CASSPGHGVGYTF
TRBJ2-2	NA	NA	TRBV7-3	TGTGCCAGCAGCTTAATGGCCGGACAGACGAAGGCCGGGGAGCTGTTTTTT	CASSLMAGQTKAGELFF